This entry describes one TCR beta chain. Its target is unknown. The time point: newly diagnosed GD, antithyroid drugs for less than 3 months. From RNA extracted from PBMCs, the TCR library was made. Approximately 8.3 milliliters of peripheral blood went into EDTA tubes. The data belong to a study of regulatory T cells in long-lasting Graves disease. CDR3 length equals 16 residues. V lost 5 bases and J lost 7, with 21 bases in between. Germline V lookup: CDR1 SGHTA, CDR2 FQGTGA. Study-level findings and limits: Patients with persistent disease shared some 3,000 public clonotypes, outpacing the 966 shared by new patients.

Assembly of TCR beta libraries relied on iRepertoire HTBI primers together with Arm-PCR of CDR3 regions. TCRdb passed the multiplex PCR reads through MiXCR, listing each CDR3 protein once. The repertoire holds about 540,000 distinct CDR3 sequences, with less than 15% as singletons. This sample also appeared in a second study, on T cells in Graves' hyperthyroidism and ophthalmopathy.

V gene TRBV7-3 combines with J gene TRBJ2-1; a possible D gene is TRBD1 (5 bases). The sample was peripheral blood mononuclear cells (PBMCs), taken at new diagnosis, from a patient treated with antithyroid drugs. The sequence was obtained from a man under 40 with Graves disease. CDR3 loop: CASSPWVGQGRNEQFF. CDR3 nucleotide sequence: TGTGCCAGCAGCCCCTGGGTGGGCCAGGGAAGGAATGAGCAGTTCTTC. The entire variable domain, with the rest obtained from reference TRBV7-3 and TRBJ2-1, is as follows: GAGVSQTPSNKVTEKGKYVELRCDPISGHTALYWYRQSLGQGPEFLIYFQGTGAADDSGLPNDRFFAVRPEGSVSTLKIQRTERGDSAVYLCASSPWVGQGRNEQFFGPGTRLTVL.